Described below is a single TCR beta chain sequence and its context. Its antigen is unknown. Base qualities are not provided; no much larger clone lies one nucleotide away. This sample was included in a study of yellow fever vaccine responses in identical twins (dated by TCRdb to 2016 to 2018). Notes on the research overall: The study precisely tracked vaccine-responding T cell clones in identical twins. Study-wide conclusions, independent of this receptor: The T cell response to vaccination in identical twins was reported by the authors to appear partly convergent and partly personalized.

The library relied on RT-PCR. TCRdb shows the sequencer as Illumina HiSeq 2500. TCRdb reworked the public reads: Q25 trimming with fastp, MiXCR clone assembly, productive beta chains retained. CDR3 protein duplicates are merged, each entry listing the most common genes and DNA. This sample comprises 4,800 or so distinct CDR3 sequences, less than 85% of them detected only once. The top ten constitute under 2% of the sample. The CDR3 has 14 amino acids, counting the end cysteine and phenylalanine. Just CDR3 DNA is preserved here, 42 bases in frame from base 1. Trimming takes 3 bases from V and 0 bases from J, and the germline ends sit 9 bases apart. Looking up the germline V gene yields CDR1 SGHTA and CDR2 FQGNSA.

The sequencing here drew on T cells from blood (PBMCs), unsorted or a sorted subset (not recorded which), taken before or after yellow fever vaccination (not recorded which). The V gene is TRBV7-2 and the J gene is TRBJ2-7, and TRBD2 may be the D gene, going by 6 matching bases. The clonotype was recovered from a young woman who received the yellow fever vaccine. Donor details come from another sample of the same person, matched by shared clones. The CDR3 reads CASSFAGTSYEQYF. The nucleotides read TGTGCCAGCAGCTTTGCGGGGACCTCCTACGAGCAGTACTTC.